This is a list of T cell receptor beta chains from one sample in a study of identical twins. From the 5' RACE reads, TCRdb called clonotypes with MiXCR, one entry per CDR3 protein. The sample holds hundreds of thousands of distinct CDR3 sequences; around 20% are singletons and the top ten take 4.3%. The same data also contributed to another study, on T cells expressing NK-cell markers.

Input material: PBMCs. The receptor set was obtained from a woman aged 18-29 years in good health. The CDR3 runs from the conserved cysteine through the conserved F or W. Each record gives: D gene, V gene, J gene, clone size, CDR3 DNA, CDR3 protein. The D gene is left open where the match is weak. Clone size is not always given. Where it is, it says once, few, many or a class for expanded clones.

.	TRBV29-1	TRBJ2-4	few	TGCAGCGTTGTCCCGGCAGGGACCTCAAACATTCAGTACTTC	CSVVPAGTSNIQYF
TRBD2	TRBV6-5	TRBJ2-5	.	TGTGCCAGCAGTTACTCGAGACTAGCGGGAGTGAACCCGGACTTC	CASSYSRLAGVNPDF
TRBD2	TRBV6-2/TRBV6-3	TRBJ2-7	.	TGTGCCACCCGGGAGGTCAGTACCTACGAGCAGTACTTC	CATREVSTYEQYF
.	TRBV6-2/TRBV6-3	TRBJ2-3	few	TGTGCCAGCAGGACCCTTAGGGGAACAAGGAAGATGGTGGATACGCAGTATTTT	CASRTLRGTRKMVDTQYF
TRBD1	TRBV6-2/TRBV6-3	TRBJ2-3	many	TGTGCCAGCAGTTACGACAGGGGATTGCAGTATTTT	CASSYDRGLQYF
.	TRBV19	TRBJ2-7	few	TGTGCCAGTAGTATCAGCAGGGGATCCTACGAGCAGTACTTC	CASSISRGSYEQYF
.	TRBV7-3	TRBJ2-5	few	TGTGCCAGCAGTCGGGACTCCCGTGAGACCCAGTACTTC	CASSRDSRETQYF
TRBD2	TRBV7-6	TRBJ2-7	.	TGTGCCAGCAGCTTAGAACGGGGGGGTTCCTACGAGCAGTACTTC	CASSLERGGSYEQYF
TRBD2	TRBV5-1	TRBJ2-1	.	TGCGCCAGCAGCTTACTTGCGATGGGGGAGGGTCGTTTGCAGTTCTTC	CASSLLAMGEGRLQFF
.	TRBV10-2	TRBJ2-2	.	TGCGCCAGCAGTGCGTCTAGTAACCGCCGGGAGCTGTTTTTT	CASSASSNRRELFF
TRBD2	TRBV5-1	TRBJ2-7	many	TGCGCCAGCAGCTTGAAAAGTTTAGCGGGGGTCGGCGAGCAGTACTTC	CASSLKSLAGVGEQYF
.	TRBV27	TRBJ2-3	.	TGTGCCAGCAAGGGCCCGGCCACAGATACGCAGTATTTT	CASKGPATDTQYF
TRBD1	TRBV6-2/TRBV6-3	TRBJ2-5	few	TGTGCCAGCAATCCCCGGGACAGGGCCCAAGAGACCCAGTACTTC	CASNPRDRAQETQYF
.	TRBV7-6	TRBJ2-1	many	TGTGCCAGCAGCTTAAGCATCTACAATGAGCAGTTCTTC	CASSLSIYNEQFF
.	TRBV18	TRBJ1-6	.	TGTGCCAGCTCACCACTTACGGGGTCCAATTCACCCCTCCACTTT	CASSPLTGSNSPLHF
TRBD1	TRBV6-1	TRBJ1-6	.	TGTGCCAGCAGCTCCGACAGGGGGCCCTATAATTCACCCCTCCACTTT	CASSSDRGPYNSPLHF
TRBD2	TRBV7-9	TRBJ2-1	once	TGTGCCAGTTCCGCCACTCTAGCGGGGGACAATGAGCAGTTCTTC	CASSATLAGDNEQFF
.	TRBV6-1	TRBJ1-1	few	TGTGCCAGCACCAGAGGGACGAGGGCAGGGCCTGAAGCTTTCTTT	CASTRGTRAGPEAFF
TRBD1	TRBV12-3/TRBV12-4	TRBJ2-7	few	TGTGCCAGCAGTTTAGTGGGACAGGGGGCGAGGGAGCAGTACTTC	CASSLVGQGAREQYF
TRBD2	TRBV6-1	TRBJ2-3	.	TGTGCCAGCAGGCCGACTAGCGGGGGCACAGATACGCAGTATTTT	CASRPTSGGTDTQYF
.	TRBV15	TRBJ1-4	.	TGTGCCACCGCCCGGGGGGTAGTTAATGAAAAACTGTTTTTT	CATARGVVNEKLFF
TRBD1	TRBV7-9	TRBJ2-1	.	TGTGCCAGCACCCCTCTATGGACAGGAGACTACAATGAGCAGATCTTC	CASTPLWTGDYNEQIF
TRBD2	TRBV12-3/TRBV12-4	TRBJ2-5	.	TGTGCCAGCAGATTAGCGGGGGGGGTCCCTGAGGCCCAGTACTTC	CASRLAGGVPEAQYF
TRBD1	TRBV4-2	TRBJ2-7	.	TGTGCCAGCAGCCACCCGGGACAGGGCTTCCACGAGCAGTACTTC	CASSHPGQGFHEQYF
.	TRBV7-2	TRBJ2-7	.	TGTGCCAGCAGGATTGAGGGGAAGGAGCCCTACGAGCAGTACTTC	CASRIEGKEPYEQYF
TRBD2	TRBV29-1	TRBJ2-1	.	TGCAGCGTGGGTTCTAGCGGGAAGTACAATGAGCAGTTCTTC	CSVGSSGKYNEQFF
.	TRBV6-5	TRBJ2-3	few	TGTGCCAGCAGTTACCGACAACGAACAGATACGCAGTATTTT	CASSYRQRTDTQYF
.	TRBV4-3	TRBJ2-1	.	TGCGCCAGCAGCGGGGCGGACCCCTACAATGAGCAGTTCTTC	CASSGADPYNEQFF